This record covers a single TCR beta chain. The antigen is unknown. This CDR3 region has 16 residues. The J segment lost 7 bases and the V segment lost 0 bases, leaving 4 bases of the junction unmatched. Germline loops: CDR1 SGHRS, CDR2 YFSETQ. On the day of bone marrow donation, the related graft donor provided peripheral blood. Repertoires were generated with immunoSEQ multiplex PCR, while TCRdb's copy carries only in-frame clones and drops some. There are about 66,000 clones in the sample; 93% occur only once, and roughly 2.9% lies in the top ten. These data come from a study of T cells after posttransplantation cyclophosphamide. Overall study results and limits: TRB clonality was highly associated with recipient CMV seropositivity and reactivation.

The chain has TRBV5-1 and TRBJ1-6; TRBD1 agrees at 10 bases. The sequence was obtained from a woman younger than 45 in good health and a related stem cell transplant donor. The sequenced material came from PBMCs. The chain's CDR3 is CASSLGLGQGNSPLHF. CDR3 coding DNA: TGCGCCAGCAGCTTGGGTTTGGGACAGGGGAATTCACCCCTCCACTTT.